This T cell receptor (beta chain) is drawn from a study of blood T cell repertoires in COVID-19. Sequencing was performed with immunoSEQ multiplex PCR; in TCRdb, only in-frame clones are kept and a portion is missing. The sample records 150,000 or so clones, 87% being singletons. CDR1 is KGHSH, CDR2 LQKENI, per germline. The CDR3 extends over 11 amino acids. Trimming stripped 8 bases from V and 3 bases from J, with 7 bases between. The sequenced material came from PBMCs or T cells enriched from blood (not recorded which). V gene TRBV18 combines with J gene TRBJ1-2, with D possibly matching TRBD1 (5 bases). This TCR came from a woman aged 40-49 years who had been exposed to COVID-19. CDR3 sequence reads: CASDSDYGYTF. Here the CDR3 DNA reads TGTGCCAGCGACAGTGACTATGGCTACACCTTC.